These T cell receptor beta chains were read from a single sample in a study of blood T cell repertoires in COVID-19. Some clones are missing from TCRdb's copy, which holds only in-frame ones; the method was immunoSEQ multiplex PCR. The table records roughly 76,000 clones, roughly 84% of them present only once. Sequenced: peripheral blood. The receptors originated from a young woman with acute or convalescent COVID-19. CDR3s include the opening cysteine and the closing phenylalanine or tryptophan. D genes are given only for firm matches. Expanded clones get a size class; other rows say once, few or many, or leave the size out.

.	TRBD2	TRBJ2-3	TRBV9	CASSDTGTSGRDTQYF	TGTGCCAGCAGCGACACCGGGACTAGCGGGAGGGATACGCAGTATTTT
.	.	TRBJ2-1	TRBV5-1	CASSLDFVAGEQFF	TGCGCCAGCAGCTTGGACTTCGTTGCGGGTGAGCAGTTCTTC
.	TRBD2	TRBJ2-2	TRBV29-1	CSGVGGDTGELFF	TGCAGCGGAGTGGGAGGGGACACCGGGGAGCTGTTTTTT
.	.	TRBJ2-3	TRBV5-8	CASSLMRTIGTDTQYF	TGTGCCAGCAGCTTAATGCGGACAATCGGCACAGATACGCAGTATTTT
.	.	TRBJ2-3	TRBV14	CASSPQGQRDTQYF	TGTGCCAGCAGCCCGCAGGGGCAGCGCGATACGCAGTATTTT
many	TRBD2	TRBJ2-1	TRBV27	CASSWSSGYNEQFF	TGTGCCAGCAGTTGGTCTAGCGGTTACAATGAGCAGTTCTTC
.	TRBD2	TRBJ2-5	TRBV14	CASSQDLPASGGQETQYF	TGTGCCAGCAGCCAAGATCTGCCCGCTAGCGGGGGGCAAGAGACCCAGTACTTC
.	TRBD1	TRBJ1-4	TRBV4-1	CASSPPGQGPNEKLFF	TGCGCCAGCAGCCCTCCGGGACAGGGCCCTAATGAAAAACTGTTTTTT
.	.	TRBJ2-5	TRBV18	CASSPGTQETQYF	TGTGCCAGCTCACCCGGTACTCAAGAGACCCAGTACTTC
few	TRBD1	TRBJ1-6	TRBV20-1	CSASFGTENSPLHF	TGCAGTGCTAGTTTCGGGACAGAGAATTCACCCCTCCACTTT
.	.	TRBJ2-1	TRBV11-2	CASSLMVTPDGSSYNEQFF	TGTGCCAGCAGCTTAATGGTAACGCCGGACGGGAGCTCCTACAATGAGCAGTTCTTC
.	TRBD2	TRBJ2-2	TRBV5-1	CASSSGGDTGELFF	TGCGCCAGCAGTAGCGGGGGTGACACCGGGGAGCTGTTTTTT
.	TRBD2	TRBJ2-5	TRBV6-6	CASSYSIRGGETQYF	TGTGCCAGCAGTTACTCGATTCGGGGGGGGGAGACCCAGTACTTC
.	.	TRBJ2-7	TRBV5-4	CASSLRDTGGEQYF	TGTGCCAGCAGCTTGAGGGACACCGGCGGCGAGCAGTACTTC
.	TRBD1	TRBJ1-6	TRBV28	CASSSEGTGANSPLHF	TGTGCCAGCAGTTCAGAGGGGACAGGGGCTAATTCACCCCTCCACTTT
.	TRBD2	TRBJ2-5	TRBV27	CASSFQAGGEETQYF	TGTGCCAGCAGTTTCCAGGCGGGGGGGGAAGAGACCCAGTACTTC
few	.	TRBJ2-3	TRBV19	CASSSQSSTDTQYF	TGTGCCAGTAGTAGTCAGTCGAGCACAGATACGCAGTATTTT
.	TRBD2	TRBJ2-1	TRBV4-1	CASSQRIFRASGGVVFF	TGCGCCAGCAGCCAACGAATATTTAGGGCTAGCGGAGGGGTAGTGTTCTTC
few	.	TRBJ1-2	TRBV10-2	CASSEWARYNGYTF	TGCGCCAGCAGTGAGTGGGCACGGTATAATGGCTACACCTTC
.	.	TRBJ1-1	TRBV28	CASSQTDTEAFF	TGTGCCAGCAGCCAGACTGACACTGAAGCTTTCTTT
few	TRBD1	TRBJ1-5	TRBV6-5	CASTKDRGGNQPQHF	TGTGCCAGCACCAAGGACAGGGGAGGTAATCAGCCCCAGCATTTT
.	.	TRBJ1-2	TRBV3-1/TRBV3-2	CASSQGGIGYTF	TGTGCCAGCAGCCAGGGGGGGATTGGCTACACCTTC
.	.	TRBJ1-5	TRBV30	CAWSVGTGEPQHF	TGTGCCTGGAGTGTAGGTACCGGGGAACCCCAGCATTTT
.	TRBD2	TRBJ2-1	TRBV6-2/TRBV6-3	CASSTGLATSHNEQFF	TGTGCCAGCAGTACTGGACTAGCTACTTCTCACAATGAGCAGTTCTTC
.	TRBD1	TRBJ1-1	TRBV4-1	CASSYGTGGPDTEAFF	TGCGCCAGCAGCTACGGGACAGGGGGCCCTGACACTGAAGCTTTCTTT
few	TRBD1	TRBJ1-1	TRBV5-5	CASSPRQGEAFF	TGTGCCAGCAGCCCACGACAGGGTGAAGCTTTCTTT
.	.	TRBJ2-7	TRBV18	CASSPVKAGNEQYF	TGTGCCAGCTCACCTGTAAAGGCGGGGAACGAGCAGTACTTC
.	.	TRBJ1-4	TRBV6-2/TRBV6-3	CASSSPRTATNEKLFF	TGTGCCAGCAGTTCTCCCAGAACCGCAACTAATGAAAAACTGTTTTTT
.	.	TRBJ1-4	TRBV15	CATSIGQREKLFF	TGTGCCACCAGCATAGGACAGAGAGAAAAACTGTTTTTT
.	.	TRBJ1-4	TRBV7-7	CASSRGPAEKLFF	TGTGCCAGCAGCCGCGGGCCGGCGGAAAAACTGTTTTTT
.	.	TRBJ1-3	TRBV7-2	CASSPRSRAGNTIYF	TGTGCCAGCAGCCCTAGGTCCAGGGCTGGAAACACCATATATTTT
.	.	TRBJ1-2	TRBV4-3	CASSQALYGDYGYTF	TGCGCCAGCAGCCAAGCTTTGTACGGGGACTATGGCTACACCTTC
once	TRBD2	TRBJ2-1	TRBV10-1	CASSENSGRALNEQFF	TGCGCCAGCAGTGAAAATAGCGGGAGGGCCCTCAATGAGCAGTTCTTC
.	TRBD1	TRBJ2-1	TRBV6-5	CASSPGTDSYNEQFF	TGTGCCAGCAGCCCCGGGACAGACTCCTACAATGAGCAGTTCTTC
.	TRBD1	TRBJ2-3	TRBV10-3	CAIRAGQDTDTQYF	TGTGCCATCAGGGCCGGACAGGACACAGATACGCAGTATTTT
.	TRBD2	TRBJ2-7	TRBV7-2	CASTSQRGISYEQYF	TGTGCCAGCACCTCCCAGCGGGGGATCTCCTACGAGCAGTACTTC
.	.	TRBJ2-1	TRBV28	CASIESRSSYNEQFF	TGTGCCAGCATCGAGTCCCGGAGCTCCTACAATGAGCAGTTCTTC
.	TRBD1	TRBJ2-5	TRBV18	CASSRQGSQETQYF	TGTGCCAGCTCACGACAGGGTAGCCAAGAGACCCAGTACTTC
.	.	TRBJ2-3	TRBV6-5	CASSKLDTQYF	TGTGCCAGCAGTAAACTAGATACGCAGTATTTT
.	TRBD2	TRBJ2-7	TRBV5-4	CASSFLAGGPYEQYF	TGTGCCAGCAGCTTCCTAGCGGGGGGGCCGTACGAGCAGTACTTC
.	TRBD1	TRBJ1-1	TRBV19	CASTGTGGTEAFF	TGTGCCAGTACCGGGACAGGGGGCACTGAAGCTTTCTTT
once	.	TRBJ2-2	TRBV5-1	CASSLNTGELFF	TGCGCCAGCAGCCTGAACACCGGGGAGCTGTTTTTT
.	.	TRBJ2-5	TRBV3-1/TRBV3-2	CASSQDRTKTQYF	TGTGCCAGCAGCCAAGATAGGACAAAGACCCAGTACTTC
.	TRBD1	TRBJ2-1	TRBV6-1	CASSERTGDYNEQFF	TGTGCCAGCAGTGAACGGACAGGGGACTACAATGAGCAGTTCTTC
.	TRBD1	TRBJ1-1	TRBV6-5	CAGRTGGTEAFF	TGTGCCGGAAGAACAGGGGGCACTGAAGCTTTCTTT
.	TRBD1	TRBJ1-2	TRBV18	CASSPIGQGRYGYTF	TGTGCCAGCTCACCGATTGGACAGGGGCGCTATGGCTACACCTTC
.	TRBD2	TRBJ2-1	TRBV29-1	CSVAPSGTYNEQFF	TGCAGCGTCGCCCCTAGCGGTACCTACAATGAGCAGTTCTTC
few	TRBD2	TRBJ2-7	TRBV5-1	CASSAGTSGGSSYEQYF	TGCGCCAGCAGCGCCGGGACTAGCGGGGGAAGCTCCTACGAGCAGTACTTC
.	TRBD2	TRBJ2-1	TRBV9	CASGGTAGISYNEQFF	TGTGCCAGCGGAGGTACAGCGGGGATCTCTTACAATGAGCAGTTCTTC
.	TRBD1	TRBJ1-6	TRBV28	CASSQGARFSPLHF	TGTGCCAGCAGTCAGGGGGCGCGGTTTTCACCCCTCCACTTT
.	.	TRBJ1-2	TRBV23-1	CASSPLKTGANYGYTF	TGCGCCAGCAGTCCACTTAAGACAGGCGCTAACTATGGCTACACCTTC
few	.	TRBJ1-2	TRBV29-1	CSVEGAEFYGYTF	TGCAGCGTTGAGGGGGCGGAATTTTATGGCTACACCTTC